These T cell receptor beta chains were read from a single sample in a study of blood T cell repertoires in COVID-19. Repertoires were generated with immunoSEQ multiplex PCR, while TCRdb's copy carries only in-frame clones and drops some. The data contain tens of thousands of clones, roughly 80% of them seen just once; the ten biggest clones take up roughly two fifths. The source material was peripheral blood. Every receptor here comes from an elderly man with acute or convalescent COVID-19. CDR3s include the opening cysteine and the closing phenylalanine or tryptophan. D genes are given only for firm matches. Not all rows give a size; the values are once, few, many and, for expanded clones, a class.

NA | TRBJ1-2 | NA | TRBV10-3 | TGTGCCATCAGTGAGTCGGTCGGGTATGGCTACACCTTC | CAISESVGYGYTF
NA | TRBJ2-1 | NA | TRBV7-2 | TGTGCCAGCAGCTTAGTCGGGGGAGGTACCTACAATGAGCAGTTCTTC | CASSLVGGGTYNEQFF
NA | TRBJ1-4 | TRBD1 | TRBV7-2 | TGTGCCAGCAGCCCAAATGGACAGGGAAATGAAAAACTGTTTTTT | CASSPNGQGNEKLFF
NA | TRBJ1-1 | NA | TRBV24-1 | TGTGCCACCAACCGAGGGAGCGACACTGAAGCTTTCTTT | CATNRGSDTEAFF
NA | TRBJ2-1 | TRBD2 | TRBV7-2 | TGTGCCAGCAGCCCCAGACTAGCGGGAGGGGGGCATGAGCAGTTCTTC | CASSPRLAGGGHEQFF
NA | TRBJ1-1 | TRBD1 | TRBV6-2/TRBV6-3 | TGTGCCAGCAGTCGCTCGAGACAGGGGGACACTGAAGCTTTCTTT | CASSRSRQGDTEAFF
NA | TRBJ1-4 | TRBD1 | TRBV2 | TGTGCCAGCACATGGGACAGGGTTGAAAAACTGTTTTTT | CASTWDRVEKLFF
NA | TRBJ1-2 | TRBD1 | TRBV4-3 | TGCGCCAGCAGCCAAGATGACAGGGGAATCTATGGCTACACCTTC | CASSQDDRGIYGYTF
NA | TRBJ2-2 | TRBD2 | TRBV20-1 | TGCAGTGCTAGTCTTATGGGAGCTAGCGGGAGTGCCGGGGAGCTGTTTTTT | CSASLMGASGSAGELFF
NA | TRBJ1-5 | TRBD1 | TRBV6-2/TRBV6-3 | TGTGCCAGCAGGTACGAGGGGGCAGGCAATCAGCCCCAGCATTTT | CASRYEGAGNQPQHF
NA | TRBJ2-1 | TRBD1 | TRBV5-4 | TGTGCCAGCAGCTTGGGAGACAGGGGATGGGAGCAGTTCTTC | CASSLGDRGWEQFF
NA | TRBJ1-1 | TRBD1 | TRBV18 | TGTGCCAGCTCACCCAGGGGGAGTTTGTCTGAAGCTTTCTTT | CASSPRGSLSEAFF
NA | TRBJ1-6 | NA | TRBV30 | TGTGCCTGGGGCCAGAAGGGGCCCAATTCACCCCTCCACTTT | CAWGQKGPNSPLHF
NA | TRBJ1-3 | TRBD1 | TRBV28 | TGTGCCAGCACCACAGGGGGCGCTGGAAACACCATATATTTT | CASTTGGAGNTIYF
NA | TRBJ2-5 | TRBD2 | TRBV4-3 | TGCGCCAGCAGCCAAGATTCACTAGCGGGGGAGCAAGAGACCCAGTACTTC | CASSQDSLAGEQETQYF
NA | TRBJ2-1 | TRBD2 | TRBV24-1 | TGTGCCACCAGTGATCACATAACTAGCGGGAGAGGAGGGTCCTACAATGAGCAGTTCTTC | CATSDHITSGRGGSYNEQFF
few | TRBJ2-4 | NA | TRBV2 | TGTGCCAGCAGTGTCGGGAGTCGAGCCAAAAACATTCAGTACTTC | CASSVGSRAKNIQYF
NA | TRBJ2-1 | TRBD2 | TRBV5-4 | TGTGCCAGCAGCTTCAGGGATAGCGGGAACTATGATGAGCAGTTCTTC | CASSFRDSGNYDEQFF
NA | TRBJ2-2 | NA | TRBV5-4 | TGTGCCAGCAGCTTGGACCTTACTGGCACCGGGGAGCTGTTTTTT | CASSLDLTGTGELFF
NA | TRBJ1-2 | NA | TRBV7-9 | TGTGCCAGCAGTCCAAATTTGCAGGGAAACTATGGCTACACCTTC | CASSPNLQGNYGYTF
NA | TRBJ2-5 | NA | TRBV7-3 | TGTGCCAGCAGCTTAAACGCGGGGGCCCAAGAGACCCAGTACTTC | CASSLNAGAQETQYF
NA | TRBJ1-1 | NA | TRBV3-1/TRBV3-2 | TGTGCCAGCAGCCAAGACCCCGGGAGAATCACTGAAGCTTTCTTT | CASSQDPGRITEAFF
NA | TRBJ2-4 | NA | TRBV28 | TGTGCCAGCAGTACCCCCGGGAAGACCAAAAACATTCAGTACTTC | CASSTPGKTKNIQYF
NA | TRBJ2-1 | NA | TRBV10-3 | TGTGCCATCACTCCAACAGGACCAAATTACAATGAGCAGTTCTTC | CAITPTGPNYNEQFF
NA | TRBJ2-4 | TRBD1 | TRBV28 | TGTGCCACCCTAGTTGGGGGGGACAGGGGAATGAACTTC | CATLVGGDRGMNF